Each of the 10 T cell receptor beta chains below was sequenced from the same sample in a study of shared clonotypes between healthy human individuals. Repertoires were generated with immunoSEQ multiplex PCR, while TCRdb's copy carries only in-frame clones and drops some. The sample contains 500,000 to 550,000 clones, roughly 95% of which appear only once. The specimen sequenced was naive CD4+ T cells sorted from blood. Subset defined: CD45RA+ positively selected. Receptors originate from a woman between 25 and 40 years old in good health.

The chain carries TRBV28 and TRBJ2-2; no clear D gene. Between the trimmed V and J ends, which lost 6 bases and 0 bases, there was a span of 11 bases. The CDR3 length is 15 residues. Germline V gene data show CDR1 as MDHEN and CDR2 as SYDVKM. The CDR3 loop reads CASRETGSNTGELFF. As DNA, the CDR3 is TGTGCCAGCAGGGAGACGGGTTCGAACACCGGGGAGCTGTTTTTT.

The rearrangement links TRBV28 to TRBJ2-2, with D unresolved. V shed 7 bases and J shed 4 bases, with 19 bases lying between them. Germline V gene data show CDR1 as MDHEN and CDR2 as SYDVKM. There are 16 residues in the CDR3. The CDR3 DNA sequence: TGTGCCAGCATTTCGGACCAGAGGCGACCCACCGGGGAGCTGTTTTTT. Residues: CASISDQRRPTGELFF.

V and J are TRBV7-2 and TRBJ2-3; 13 nucleotides line up with TRBD2. Germline assignment: CDR1 SGHTA and CDR2 FQGNSA. Unmatched junction bases numbered 13, after V lost 5 bases and J lost 5 bases. The CDR3 length is 18 residues. Here the CDR3 DNA reads TGTGCCAGCAGCCTACTAGCGGGAGGGCCGGGGGTCAGAGATACGCAGTATTTT. Translated: CASSLLAGGPGVRDTQYF.

The V gene is TRBV7-2, the J gene TRBJ1-4; D might be TRBD1 (5 bases). The ends were cut back, 5 bases at V and 6 bases at J, with 13 bases in the middle. Germline loops: CDR1 SGHTA, CDR2 FQGNSA. The CDR3 runs to 14 residues. CDR3 amino acids: CASSRGREDEKLFF. In DNA, the CDR3 is TGTGCCAGCAGCCGGGGGAGGGAGGATGAAAAACTGTTTTTT.

The chain has TRBV5-1 and TRBJ2-7, with D tentatively TRBD2 (6 bases). V lost 4 bases to trimming and J lost 7 bases, with 21 bases between them. The CDR3 is 15 residues long. Germline CDR1 reads SGHRS; CDR2 reads YFSETQ. The CDR3: CASSPMDYRGREQYF. CDR3 nucleotides: TGCGCCAGCAGCCCGATGGACTACCGGGGGAGGGAGCAGTACTTC. Full variable domain (missing parts from reference TRBV5-1 and TRBJ2-7): KAGVTQTPRYLIKTRGQQVTLSCSPISGHRSVSWYQQTPGQGLQFLFEYFSETQRNKGNFPGRFSGRQFSNSRSEMNVSTLELGDSALYLCASSPMDYRGREQYFGPGTRLTVT.

This sequence joins TRBV6-5 and TRBJ2-7; D ambiguous. CDR3 length: 11 amino acids. Germline V lookup: CDR1 MNHEY, CDR2 SVGAGI. Deletions cut 4 bases from V and 3 bases from J, with 4 bases between. The CDR3 nucleotides read TGTGCCAGCAGTTCGCTCTACGAGCAGTACTTC. Its protein is CASSSLYEQYF.

This sequence joins TRBV28 and TRBJ2-6; D remains ambiguous. From germline, CDR1 is MDHEN and CDR2 SYDVKM. The V gene lost 6 bases and the J gene lost 0 bases, with 9 bases spanning the gap. This CDR3 contains 15 residues. Here the CDR3 reads CASSRTSSGANVLTF. Written as DNA, the CDR3 is TGTGCCAGCAGCCGGACGAGCTCTGGGGCCAACGTCCTGACTTTC.

Written as DNA, the CDR3 is TGTGCCAGCAGCGAAGTGGGGGACGAGCAGTACTTC. It codes for CASSEVGDEQYF. The rearrangement joins TRBV28 to TRBJ2-7, with D perhaps assigned TRBD1 or TRBD2 (5 bases each). The germline gives CDR1 MDHEN, CDR2 SYDVKM. V dropped 6 bases and J dropped 5 bases, with 11 bases sitting between them. The CDR3 totals 12 residues. The whole variable domain, filled in from reference TRBV28 and TRBJ2-7, reads DVKVTQSSRYLVKRTGEKVFLECVQDMDHENMFWYRQDPGLGLRLIYFSYDVKMKEKGDIPEGYSVSREKKERFSLILESASTNQTSMYLCASSEVGDEQYFGPGTRLTVT.

This sequence joins TRBV2 and TRBJ2-4, with 9 bases matching TRBD2. CDR3 length: 18 residues. The V gene end was trimmed by 2 bases and the J gene end by 9 bases; junction bases not matched to a gene: 17. Germline V lookup: CDR1 SNHLY, CDR2 FYNNEI. In nucleotides, the CDR3 is TGTGCCAGCAGTGAACACCTAGCGGGGAGAAGTTCGATAGGCATTCAGTACTTC. This translates into CASSEHLAGRSSIGIQYF.

This rearrangement joins TRBV28 to TRBJ2-7; the match to TRBD2 covers 13 bases. V shed 6 bases, J shed 2 bases, and the junction held 4 bases outside the gene matches. CDR1 and CDR2 (germline): MDHEN, SYDVKM. The length of the CDR3 is 15 residues. This chain's CDR3 is CASRKGTSGAYEQYF. The CDR3 DNA follows: TGTGCCAGCAGAAAAGGGACTAGCGGGGCCTACGAGCAGTACTTC.